The 9 T cell receptor beta chains listed next were all sequenced from one sample in a study of early T cells in non-severe SARS-CoV-2 infection. TCRdb re-analysed the 5' RACE reads in MiXCR, keeping a single row per CDR3 protein. The data contain about 33,000 distinct CDR3 sequences, roughly 5.4% of them singletons. The specimen was whole blood. These receptors were taken from an adult who was a healthcare worker with PCR-confirmed SARS-CoV-2 infection or an uninfected control (not recorded which).

This clonotype occurred a few times. The chain joins TRBV7-2 to TRBJ2-7; D is unclear. The CDR3 is made up of 14 amino acids. Per the germline V gene, CDR1 is SGHTA and CDR2 is FQGNSA. The V gene lost 3 bases and the J gene lost 1 base, with 10 bases spanning the gap. The CDR3 DNA follows: TGTGCCAGCAGCTTCGGTCCCTTTTCCTACGAGCAGTACTTC. Residues: CASSFGPFSYEQYF.

This clonotype was seen a few times. The CDR3 DNA is TGTGCCAGCAGCCAGGACGCTCAGGGGTACAATGAGCAGTTCTTC. Its protein is CASSQDAQGYNEQFF. The chain combines TRBV4-2 with TRBJ2-1, with D possibly TRBD1 on 6 matching bases. The V end was cut by 3 bases, the J end by 4 bases, with 13 bases between. The CDR3 spans 15 residues. The germline V gene encodes CDR1 LGHNA and CDR2 YNFKEQ.

This clonotype was picked up many times. V gene TRBV27 combines with J gene TRBJ2-5; no reliable D call. Trimming took 0 bases from V and 5 from J, leaving 13 bases between them. The germline gives CDR1 MNHEY, CDR2 SMNVEV (reference sequence). This CDR3 spans 15 amino acids. This CDR3 is CASSLSGPRSETQYF. CDR3 DNA sequence: TGTGCCAGCAGTTTATCCGGGCCACGTAGCGAGACCCAGTACTTC.

This clonotype was seen ten or more times. The rearrangement links TRBV4-1 to TRBJ1-2, with a tentative D call TRBD1 (6 bases). CDR1 and CDR2 from the germline V gene are MGHRA and YSYEKL. CDR3 length: 14 amino acids. Trimming took off 0 bases at V and 4 bases at J, with 9 bases between the two ends. The CDR3 nucleotides read TGCGCCAGCAGCCAAGATAGGGGGACCTATGGCTACACCTTC. This sequence encodes CASSQDRGTYGYTF.

The rearrangement uses TRBV27 and TRBJ2-1, with 7 bases that match TRBD2. The germline V gene encodes CDR1 MNHEY and CDR2 SMNVEV (reference sequence). This CDR3 has 14 amino acids. V lost 6 bases, J lost 5 bases, and 7 bases stayed unmatched. In DNA form, the CDR3 reads TGTGCCAGCAGACCGGGACTACCCCACAATGAGCAGTTCTTC. Translated, it gives CASRPGLPHNEQFF.

This clonotype was found many times. The chain couples TRBV6-5 to TRBJ1-4; D possibly corresponds to TRBD1 (6 bases). Trimming shortened V by 1 base and J by 6 bases, and 12 bases separated the two germline ends. From germline, CDR1 is MNHEY and CDR2 SVGAGI. This CDR3 comprises 15 residues. The CDR3 reads CASSYLGGGDEKLFF. CDR3 coding DNA: TGTGCCAGCAGTTACTTAGGGGGAGGCGATGAAAAACTGTTTTTT.

This clonotype was seen many times. The chain combines TRBV20-1 with TRBJ1-1, with TRBD1 as a possible D gene (5 bases). CDR3 size: 12 residues. V lost 6 bases and J 3 bases, leaving 11 bases between the germline ends. The V gene's germline CDR1 is DFQATT and CDR2 SNEGSKA (reference sequence). The CDR3 protein is CSAPRGDTEAFF. CDR3 bases: TGCAGTGCGCCGAGAGGGGACACTGAAGCTTTCTTT.

This rearrangement joins TRBV7-2 to TRBJ2-5; a weak D match, TRBD2 (5 bases). V dropped 4 bases and J dropped 1 base, with 10 bases sitting between them. The CDR3 length is 14 residues. Germline CDR1 is SGHTA and CDR2 is FQGNSA. The CDR3 reads CASSSPTIQETQYF. CDR3 nucleotides: TGTGCCAGCAGCTCCCCGACTATCCAAGAGACCCAGTACTTC. Full variable domain (outside the CDR3, taken from reference TRBV7-2 and TRBJ2-5): GAGVSQSPSNKVTEKGKDVELRCDPISGHTALYWYRQSLGQGLEFLIYFQGNSAPDKSGLPSDRFSAERTGGSVSTLTIQRTQQEDSAVYLCASSSPTIQETQYFGPGTRLLVL.

This clonotype came up many times. The V and J genes are TRBV28 and TRBJ1-2, with a possible D match to TRBD1 (5 bases). This CDR3 has 13 amino acids. The germline CDR1 and CDR2 sequences are MDHEN and SYDVKM. V was trimmed by 7 bases and J by 2 bases, leaving 11 bases between them. The chain's CDR3 is CASNKGFNYGYTF. CDR3 DNA: TGTGCCAGCAATAAGGGGTTCAACTATGGCTACACCTTC.